Sequencing of this T cell receptor (beta chain) was carried out in a study of T cell repertoires in cytomegalovirus infection. Study as a whole: The public TCR beta signatures pointed to both CMV infection and matching HLA type. Study conclusions and caveats: CMV carriers with the relevant HLA were identified by cumulative public TCR beta family frequency. In two of eight donors, the top clonotype was HLA-C-restricted CMV-specific.

In its sample, this clonotype was seen many times. Its antigen is not known. TCRdb processed the reads anew with MiXCR; each CDR3 protein has one entry. The table has roughly 500,000 distinct CDR3 sequences, about 10% seen once. Unmatched junction bases numbered 11, after V lost 4 bases and J lost 11 bases. Germline CDR1 and CDR2: SGHDN and FVKESK. The CDR3 is made up of 13 amino acids. This rearrangement joins TRBV14 to TRBJ2-7; 7 bases are shared with TRBD2. This receptor was taken from a human donor in good health (CMV status not recorded). Some clones in this sample may be carry-over from other donors' samples. Sequencing used PBMCs. This CDR3 reads CASSPREKSREYF. The CDR3 bases are TGTGCCAGCAGCCCGCGGGAGAAATCTAGGGAGTACTTC.